A single sample is the source of the 23 T cell receptor beta chains below, sequenced in a study of cytomegalovirus exposure and HLA in healthy donors. Amplification used 60 Vbeta primers and 13 Jbeta primers. The repertoire was sequenced with immunoSEQ multiplex PCR; TCRdb's copy has only in-frame clones and lacks some. The data contain roughly 150,000 clones, around 80% of them singletons. The sample consisted of PBMCs. These receptors were taken from a girl under 18 in good health and CMV-seropositive.

V is TRBV11-3 and J is TRBJ2-7; D unclear. The V gene lost 1 base and the J gene lost 5 bases, with 15 bases spanning the gap. The CDR3 is 15 amino acids. Germline V gene lookup returns CDR1 SGHNT and CDR2 YENEEA. CDR3 protein: CASSLGVSGTDEQYF. The DNA for the CDR3 is TGTGCCAGCAGCTTAGGTGTATCAGGTACGGACGAGCAGTACTTC.

This chain uses TRBV29-1 with TRBJ2-1; 7 nucleotides agree with TRBD2. The trim removed 6 bases at V and 4 bases at J, leaving 6 bases unmatched. The CDR3 is 13 amino acids. Germline loops: CDR1 SQVTM, CDR2 ANQGSEA. CDR3 amino acids: CSVAGTTYNEQFF. The CDR3 bases are TGCAGCGTGGCCGGGACTACTTACAATGAGCAGTTCTTC.

This rearrangement joins TRBV7-6 to TRBJ1-4, with D perhaps TRBD1 (6 bases). Per germline, CDR1 SGHVS and CDR2 FNYEAQ. V gave up 1 base and J gave up 7 bases, with 19 bases separating them. CDR3 size: 17 residues. DNA for the CDR3: TGTGCCAGCAGCTTAGGGGCGGCGGGGGGCGCCTCTGAAAAACTGTTTTTT. This translates into CASSLGAAGGASEKLFF.

The chain uses TRBV4-1 and TRBJ2-7; 7 bases align to TRBD1. Trimming at V came to 2 bases and at J to 3 bases, leaving 1 base not matched to a gene. CDR1 MGHRA and CDR2 YSYEKL come from the germline V gene. The CDR3 length is 13 residues. CDR3 region: CASSQNRGYEQYF. In DNA form, the CDR3 reads TGCGCCAGCAGCCAAAACAGGGGCTACGAGCAGTACTTC.

The gene calls are TRBV5-1 and TRBJ2-7; possible D gene TRBD2, 7 bases. V shed 0 bases and J shed 3 bases, with 13 bases lying between them. Per the germline V gene, CDR1 is SGHRS and CDR2 is YFSETQ. This CDR3 is built from 15 residues. The CDR3 coding sequence is TGCGCCAGCAGCTTGGTCGGGGGGCTAGACTACGAGCAGTACTTC. Amino acids: CASSLVGGLDYEQYF.

V is TRBV6-1 and J is TRBJ2-3; D gene ambiguous. Germline CDR1 reads MNHNS; CDR2 reads SASEGT. Trimming stripped 7 bases from V and 2 bases from J, with 16 bases between. The CDR3 loop spans 15 amino acids. The CDR3 is CASTLTTYYTDTQYF. CDR3 in DNA: TGTGCCAGCACTTTGACGACATATTACACAGATACGCAGTATTTT.

In its sample, this clone was seen once. This chain uses TRBV5-4 with TRBJ2-1; a weak D match, TRBD2 (5 bases). The length of the CDR3 is 16 residues. CDR1 and CDR2 (germline): SGHNT, YYREEE (reference sequence). V lost 0 bases and J lost 0, with 10 bases in between. CDR3 residues: CASSLVGRGSYNEQFF. The CDR3 DNA sequence: TGTGCCAGCAGCTTGGTAGGTCGGGGCTCCTACAATGAGCAGTTCTTC.

This clone was observed a few times. The chain employs TRBV9 and TRBJ1-1; possible D gene TRBD1, 5 bases. Germline V gene data show CDR1 as SGDLS and CDR2 as YYNGEE. The CDR3 runs to 16 residues. V was cut by 4 bases and J by 1 base, with 17 bases left in between. CDR3 nucleotide sequence: TGTGCCAGCAGCCCCCTCACGCACAGGACGAACACTGAAGCTTTCTTT. Translation gives CASSPLTHRTNTEAFF.

The chain carries TRBV5-8 and TRBJ1-2, with D possibly being TRBD1 (6 bases). This CDR3 spans 15 amino acids. Germline V gene sequence: CDR1 SGHTS, CDR2 YDEGEE. Trimming removed 0 bases at V and 3 bases at J, with 12 bases between. The CDR3, as DNA: TGTGCCAGCAGCTTGGCCCCGGGGGGCGACTATGGCTACACCTTC. This encodes CASSLAPGGDYGYTF.

J is TRBJ2-2 and V is TRBV6-1, with D possibly TRBD1 on 6 matching bases. CDR1 is MNHNS and CDR2 is SASEGT in the germline V gene. The CDR3 has 16 residues. The ends were cut back, 2 bases at V and 1 base at J, with 11 bases in the middle. The CDR3 sequence is CASSEPGVENTGELFF. For the CDR3, the DNA is TGTGCCAGCAGTGAACCAGGGGTCGAGAACACCGGGGAGCTGTTTTTT.

The rearrangement links TRBV2 to TRBJ2-3; 7 bases align to TRBD2. The V gene end was trimmed by 1 base and the J gene end by 1 base; junction bases not matched to a gene: 2. The germline gives CDR1 SNHLY, CDR2 FYNNEI. The CDR3 is 15 residues long. DNA for the CDR3: TGTGCCAGCAGTGAAGACCTAGCGGGCACAGATACGCAGTATTTT. It is translated as CASSEDLAGTDTQYF.

CDR3 coding DNA: TGTGCCACCAGCAGGAGCGGGAACAATGAGCAGTTCTTC. Translated, it gives CATSRSGNNEQFF. The V call is TRBV15, the J call TRBJ2-1, with 7 nucleotides matching TRBD2. CDR1 and CDR2 from the germline V gene are LNHNV and YYDKDF (reference sequence). The CDR3 has 13 residues. J was trimmed by 5 bases and V by 3 bases; bases with no gene match: 1.

The CDR3 sequence is CASSHRQENYEQYF. The CDR3 region has the DNA TGTGCCAGCAGTCACCGACAGGAAAACTACGAGCAGTACTTC. V is TRBV6-5 and J is TRBJ2-5, with D possibly matching TRBD1 (6 bases). The DNA matches TRBJ2-7 better at its end, which makes the J call doubtful. The CDR3 extends over 14 amino acids. CDR1 and CDR2 from the germline V gene are MNHEY and SVGAGI.

This chain connects TRBV15 to TRBJ2-7, with a possible D match to TRBD2 (6 bases). CDR3 length equals 16 residues. Trimming removed 1 base at V and 3 bases at J, with 16 bases between. The germline V gene encodes CDR1 LNHNV and CDR2 YYDKDF (reference sequence). The CDR3 loop is CATSRAWGAGSYEQYF. The CDR3 DNA follows: TGTGCCACCAGCAGAGCCTGGGGAGCGGGTAGCTACGAGCAGTACTTC.

In this sample, this clone turned up once. V is TRBV5-1 and J is TRBJ1-1; D might be TRBD1 (6 bases). The CDR3 length is 13 residues. The V end was cut by 6 bases, the J end by 10 bases, with 19 bases between. Germline V lookup: CDR1 SGHRS, CDR2 YFSETQ. CDR3 bases: TGCGCCAGCACCGAGGACAGCCCTGGGGGAGCTTTCTTT. Protein: CASTEDSPGGAFF. The whole variable domain, remainder taken from reference TRBV5-1 and TRBJ1-1, is KAGVTQTPRYLIKTRGQQVTLSCSPISGHRSVSWYQQTPGQGLQFLFEYFSETQRNKGNFPGRFSGRQFSNSRSEMNVSTLELGDSALYLCASTEDSPGGAFFGQGTRLTVV.

The chain joins TRBV5-4 to TRBJ2-3, with 10 bases fitting TRBD2. Trimming cost V 3 bases and J 7 bases; bases outside gene matches: 5. Germline CDR1 and CDR2: SGHNT and YYREEE (reference sequence). The CDR3 is made up of 14 amino acids. CDR3: CASSSAGGPNTQYF. DNA for the CDR3: TGTGCCAGCAGCTCAGCGGGGGGGCCAAATACGCAGTATTTT.

The chain joins TRBV6-6 to TRBJ1-2; 10 positions agree with TRBD1. This CDR3 comprises 16 residues. Germline trimming cut 5 bases from V and 4 bases from J; bases unmatched to any gene: 10. Looked up from germline, CDR1 is MNHNY and CDR2 is SVGAGI (reference sequence). For the CDR3, the DNA is TGTGCCAGCAGTAAACCGGACAGGGGGAGCATCTATGGCTACACCTTC. Protein sequence: CASSKPDRGSIYGYTF.

This rearrangement joins TRBV29-1 to TRBJ1-2; weak D call: TRBD1 (5 bases). V was cut by 4 bases and J by 4 bases, with 13 bases left in between. CDR1 SQVTM and CDR2 ANQGSEA come from the germline V gene. This CDR3 is built from 13 residues. CDR3 region: CSVVEGLGYGYTF. In nucleotides, the CDR3 is TGCAGCGTTGTGGAGGGGTTGGGCTATGGCTACACCTTC.

V is TRBV4-1 and J is TRBJ2-1; 10 nucleotides agree with TRBD2. The CDR3 consists of 18 residues. CDR1 and CDR2 from the germline V gene are MGHRA and YSYEKL. V dropped 4 bases and J dropped 8; count of bases not matched to a gene: 17. The CDR3 loop is CASSPQGSGGPFPHEQFF. CDR3 coding DNA: TGCGCCAGCAGCCCCCAAGGTAGCGGGGGGCCATTCCCCCATGAGCAGTTCTTC.

The chain couples TRBV7-2 to TRBJ2-3; 9 nucleotides agree with TRBD2. The CDR3 extends over 19 amino acids. Trimming removed 5 bases from V and 3 bases from J; junction bases left unmatched: 18. Germline CDR1 SGHTA, CDR2 FQGNSA. CDR3 sequence (DNA): TGTGCCAGCAGCCGAGGGCTAGCGGGGAGGCAGAAAAGTACAGATACGCAGTATTTT. Protein product: CASSRGLAGRQKSTDTQYF.

The V gene is TRBV6-5, the J gene TRBJ2-3; D remains ambiguous. Per germline, CDR1 MNHEY and CDR2 SVGAGI. The CDR3 spans 15 residues. The V end lost 6 bases, the J end lost 0 bases, and 13 bases lay between the germline ends. The CDR3 nucleotides read TGTGCCAGCAGCAAGACTGGTCTTAGCACAGATACGCAGTATTTT. Translation gives CASSKTGLSTDTQYF.

The chain couples TRBV5-1 to TRBJ2-6; TRBD2 matches 7 bases. With V trimmed by 4 bases and J by 2 bases, 12 bases remained unmatched. Germline CDR1 is SGHRS and CDR2 is YFSETQ. CDR3 length: 18 residues. CDR3: CASSLTGTKSTGANVLTF. CDR3 coding DNA: TGCGCCAGCAGCCTTACCGGGACTAAATCTACTGGGGCCAACGTCCTGACTTTC.

V usage is TRBV4-2 and J usage is TRBJ2-2, with D unresolved. V lost 0 bases to trimming and J lost 1 base, with 9 bases between them. CDR1 is LGHNA and CDR2 is YNFKEQ in the germline V gene. The CDR3 consists of 16 residues. CDR3 in amino acids: CASSQDRPLNTGELFF. The CDR3 bases are TGTGCCAGCAGCCAAGATCGTCCCCTGAACACCGGGGAGCTGTTTTTT.